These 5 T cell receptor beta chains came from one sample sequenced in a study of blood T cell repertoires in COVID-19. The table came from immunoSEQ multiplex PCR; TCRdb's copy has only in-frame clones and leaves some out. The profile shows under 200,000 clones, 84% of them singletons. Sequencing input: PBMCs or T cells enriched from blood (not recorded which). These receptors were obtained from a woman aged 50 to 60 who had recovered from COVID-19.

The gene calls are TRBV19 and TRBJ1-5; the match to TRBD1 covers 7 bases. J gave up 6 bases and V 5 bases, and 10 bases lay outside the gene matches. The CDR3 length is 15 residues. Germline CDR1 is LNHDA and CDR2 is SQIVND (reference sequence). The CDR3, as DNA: TGTGCCAGTAGTTATGGACGACAGGGTGGTCAGCCCCAGCATTTT. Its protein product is CASSYGRQGGQPQHF.

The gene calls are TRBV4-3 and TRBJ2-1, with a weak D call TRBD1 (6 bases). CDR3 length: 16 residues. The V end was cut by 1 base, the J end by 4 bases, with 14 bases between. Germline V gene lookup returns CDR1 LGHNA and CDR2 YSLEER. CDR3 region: CASSQADRRLYNEQFF. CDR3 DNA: TGCGCCAGCAGCCAAGCTGACAGGCGGCTATACAATGAGCAGTTCTTC.

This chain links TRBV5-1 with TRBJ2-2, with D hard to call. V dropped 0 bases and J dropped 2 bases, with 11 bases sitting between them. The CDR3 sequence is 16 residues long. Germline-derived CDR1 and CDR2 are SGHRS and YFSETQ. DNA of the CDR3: TGCGCCAGCAGCTTGGCCGGCGGAATTAACACCGGGGAGCTGTTTTTT. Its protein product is CASSLAGGINTGELFF.

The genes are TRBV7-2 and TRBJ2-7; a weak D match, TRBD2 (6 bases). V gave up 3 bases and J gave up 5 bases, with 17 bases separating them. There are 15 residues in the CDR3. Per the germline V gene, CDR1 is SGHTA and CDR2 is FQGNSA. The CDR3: CASSLSGLLSHEQYF. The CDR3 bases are TGTGCCAGCAGCTTGTCGGGACTCCTATCCCACGAGCAGTACTTC.

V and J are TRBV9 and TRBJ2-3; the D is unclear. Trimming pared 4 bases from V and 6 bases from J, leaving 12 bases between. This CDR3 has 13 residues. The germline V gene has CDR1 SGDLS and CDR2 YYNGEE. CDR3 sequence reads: CASSPDTSDTQYF. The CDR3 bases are TGTGCCAGCAGCCCCGACACCTCGGATACGCAGTATTTT.